The next 28 T cell receptor beta chains were all read from a single sample in a study of T cell responses to AZD1222 COVID-19 vaccine. Clones were read by immunoSEQ multiplex PCR, and TCRdb kept only the in-frame ones, dropping some. The repertoire consists of approximately 110,000 clones, with around 90% occurring once and the leading ten covering about 9.3%. The sequencing here drew on peripheral blood, taken on day 0 of AZD1222 vaccination. The receptors were gathered from an adult in good health.

This clone was detected only a few times. The chain is built from TRBV28 and TRBJ2-7, with D uncertain. Germline values: CDR1 MDHEN, CDR2 SYDVKM. This CDR3 has 13 residues. V was cut by 8 bases and J by 0 bases, with 11 bases left in between. The DNA for the CDR3 is TGTGCCAGCGGTCCCTCGGGCTCCTACGAGCAGTACTTC. Translating it yields CASGPSGSYEQYF.

The chain recombines TRBV5-1 with TRBJ2-5, with D perhaps matching TRBD2 (6 bases). V was pared by 2 bases and J by 5 bases, with 16 bases between. The CDR3 sequence is 15 residues long. The V gene's germline CDR1 is SGHRS and CDR2 YFSETQ. The CDR3 bases are TGCGCCAGCAGCTTCTGGAGGGGAGAGGCGGAGACCCAGTACTTC. As protein: CASSFWRGEAETQYF.

J is TRBJ1-5 and V is TRBV2; D is unresolved. The V end was cut by 6 bases, the J end by 1 base, with 13 bases between. The CDR3 covers 15 residues. Germline CDR1 reads SNHLY; CDR2 reads FYNNEI. The CDR3 coding sequence is TGTGCCAGCAGGGCAGAGATTCTGAGCAATCAGCCCCAGCATTTT. Its translation: CASRAEILSNQPQHF. The complete variable domain, with remaining parts taken from reference TRBV2 and TRBJ1-5, reads EPEVTQTPSHQVTQMGQEVILRCVPISNHLYFYWYRQILGQKVEFLVSFYNNEISEKSEIFDDQFSVERPDGSNFTLKIRSTKLEDSAMYFCASRAEILSNQPQHFGDGTRLSIL.

This chain joins TRBV6-5 and TRBJ2-3; 7 bases align to TRBD2. J lost 5 bases, V lost 0 bases, and 5 bases had no gene match. The germline V gene encodes CDR1 MNHEY and CDR2 SVGAGI. This CDR3 comprises 15 residues. CDR3 in amino acids: CASSYSGEGKDTQYF. The CDR3 nucleotides read TGTGCCAGCAGTTACTCGGGGGAGGGGAAAGATACGCAGTATTTT.

V is TRBV5-8 and J is TRBJ1-1; weak D call: TRBD1 (6 bases). Between the trimmed V and J ends, which lost 5 bases and 4 bases, there was a span of 9 bases. Germline lookup yields CDR1 SGHTS and CDR2 YDEGEE. The CDR3 spans 12 residues. CDR3 in DNA: TGTGCCAGCAGTCGGGGGCGCACTGAAGCTTTCTTT. It is translated as CASSRGRTEAFF.

This clone came up once. The chain couples TRBV7-8 to TRBJ2-3; 10 bases are shared with TRBD2. This CDR3 is 15 amino acids long. The V gene's germline CDR1 is SGHVS and CDR2 FQNEAQ. Unmatched junction bases numbered 4, after V lost 6 bases and J lost 1 base. CDR3 protein: CASSQTSGGTDTQYF. The CDR3 nucleotides read TGTGCCAGCAGTCAAACTAGCGGGGGCACAGATACGCAGTATTTT.

This chain uses TRBV6-5 with TRBJ1-1; 10 nucleotides line up with TRBD1. Germline V gene data show CDR1 as MNHEY and CDR2 as SVGAGI. CDR3 size: 14 residues. J lost 10 bases, V lost 2 bases, and 7 bases had no gene match. This CDR3 reads CASSYGTGDFGAFF. CDR3 sequence (DNA): TGTGCCAGCAGTTACGGGACAGGGGACTTTGGAGCTTTCTTT.

The chain couples TRBV14 to TRBJ2-2; D unclear. This CDR3 is built from 15 residues. Trimming shortened V by 1 base and J by 3 bases, and 9 bases separated the two germline ends. Germline CDR1 is SGHDN and CDR2 is FVKESK. In DNA form, the CDR3 reads TGTGCCAGCAGCCAAGCGGGCTCCTACACCGGGGAGCTGTTTTTT. Translated, it gives CASSQAGSYTGELFF.

CDR3 region: CASSLDWVLGANVLTF. CDR3 DNA: TGCGCCAGCAGCTTGGATTGGGTCCTAGGGGCCAACGTCCTGACTTTC. The chain uses TRBV5-1 and TRBJ2-6; no definite D call. Germline CDR1 reads SGHRS; CDR2 reads YFSETQ. The ends were cut back, 0 bases at V and 4 bases at J, with 11 bases in the middle. This CDR3 has 16 amino acids.

This clone was seen once. The V gene is TRBV30, the J gene TRBJ2-3; 11 nucleotides align to TRBD2. V shed 7 bases, J shed 2 bases, and the junction held 17 bases outside the gene matches. The CDR3 has 18 amino acids. CDR1 GTSNPN and CDR2 SVGIG come from the germline V gene (reference sequence). CDR3 bases: TGTGCCTCTCCGACTAGCGGGACCGATGTCCCCTTCACAGATACGCAGTATTTT. Translated: CASPTSGTDVPFTDTQYF.

This chain links TRBV19 with TRBJ1-5; D may be TRBD1 (5 bases). The CDR3 totals 13 residues. Germline V gene lookup returns CDR1 LNHDA and CDR2 SQIVND (reference sequence). Between the trimmed V and J ends, which lost 1 base and 11 bases, there was a span of 12 bases. In nucleotides, the CDR3 is TGTGCCAGTAGTATAGGCAGGGAGAGGACCCAGCATTTT. It codes for CASSIGRERTQHF.

The rearrangement uses TRBV6-5 and TRBJ2-3, with 7 bases identical to TRBD1. V shed 6 bases, J shed 3 bases, and the junction held 9 bases outside the gene matches. CDR1 and CDR2 (germline): MNHEY, SVGAGI. CDR3 length equals 15 residues. CDR3: CASRSSGQSTDTQYF. The CDR3 DNA sequence: TGTGCCAGCAGATCCTCGGGACAGTCGACAGATACGCAGTATTTT.

CDR3 in amino acids: CASSDPTGGTDTQYF. The CDR3 DNA is TGTGCCAGCAGCGACCCAACTGGGGGGACAGATACGCAGTATTTT. J is TRBJ2-3 and V is TRBV7-9, with TRBD2 as a possible D gene (6 bases). The CDR3 extends over 15 amino acids. CDR1 and CDR2 from the germline V gene are SEHNR and FQNEAQ (reference sequence). Trimming pared 5 bases from V and 3 bases from J, leaving 15 bases between.

This clone has just one count. CDR3 DNA sequence: TGTGCCAGCAGTGAAGGATTGACGAGGGAGCCCCAGCATTTT. It yields the protein CASSEGLTREPQHF. The chain couples TRBV6-1 to TRBJ1-5; no definite D call. The CDR3 covers 14 residues. Per germline, CDR1 MNHNS and CDR2 SASEGT. V lost 1 base and J 8 bases, leaving 12 bases between the germline ends.

The CDR3 region has the DNA TGTGCCAGCACTATAACAGGGCCGGGGGCCAACGTCCTGACTTTC. It yields the protein CASTITGPGANVLTF. This sequence joins TRBV2 and TRBJ2-6; weak D call: TRBD1 (6 bases). The CDR3 runs 15 residues. The germline gives CDR1 SNHLY, CDR2 FYNNEI. The V end lost 7 bases, the J end lost 4 bases, and 14 bases lay between the germline ends.

This chain links TRBV4-1 with TRBJ2-3; D perhaps matches TRBD2 (5 bases). CDR3 length: 16 residues. Deletions cut 0 bases from V and 9 bases from J, with 19 bases between. The germline V gene encodes CDR1 MGHRA and CDR2 YSYEKL. The CDR3 DNA reads TGCGCCAGCAGCCAAGATCCGGAAGCGGCCTCGGGGACGCAGTATTTT. Its translation: CASSQDPEAASGTQYF.

This chain uses TRBV5-4 with TRBJ1-4, with D possibly TRBD1 on 5 matching bases. Per germline, CDR1 SGHNT and CDR2 YYREEE (reference sequence). V gave up 1 base and J gave up 8 bases, with 15 bases separating them. CDR3 length: 15 amino acids. CDR3 coding DNA: TGTGCCAGCAGCTTGATAGGACACGGGGAAGAAAAACTGTTTTTT. It translates to CASSLIGHGEEKLFF.

V is TRBV11-3 and J is TRBJ1-3; 8 nucleotides agree with TRBD1. CDR3 size: 14 residues. Germline assignment: CDR1 SGHNT and CDR2 YENEEA. Unmatched junction bases numbered 2, after V lost 3 bases and J lost 4 bases. For the CDR3, the DNA is TGTGCCAGCAGCTTGACAGGGGCGGGAAACACCATATATTTT. This codes for CASSLTGAGNTIYF.

The rearrangement joins TRBV24-1 to TRBJ2-1; no firm D call. CDR1 is KGHDR and CDR2 is SFDVKD in the germline V gene. Trimming left V 4 bases short and J 5 bases short, with 8 bases between. The CDR3 is 13 residues long. CDR3 sequence (DNA): TGTGCCACCAGTGACCAACCGGACAATGAGCAGTTCTTC. Translated: CATSDQPDNEQFF.

The V gene is TRBV27, the J gene TRBJ1-5; TRBD1 matches 10 bases. The CDR3 is 15 amino acids. V was clipped by 6 bases and J by 4 bases; unmatched bases: 6. Germline CDR1 reads MNHEY; CDR2 reads SMNVEV (reference sequence). The CDR3 DNA reads as TGTGCCAGCAGGAACGGACAGGGGGGTAATCAGCCCCAGCATTTT. This encodes CASRNGQGGNQPQHF.

This clone appeared a few times. This chain connects TRBV30 to TRBJ1-1, with a weak D call TRBD1 (6 bases). Deletions cut 2 bases from V and 3 bases from J, with 16 bases between. Germline values: CDR1 GTSNPN, CDR2 SVGIG (reference sequence). This CDR3 has 15 residues. CDR3 sequence (DNA): TGTGCCTGGAGTTCAAATCACAGGGACGACACTGAAGCTTTCTTT. Its translation: CAWSSNHRDDTEAFF.

The chain carries TRBV12-3 or TRBV12-4 and TRBJ2-5; no clear D gene. CDR3 length: 11 amino acids. V lost 5 bases, J lost 5 bases, and 6 bases lay in between. CDR3 sequence reads: CASSPKETQYF. The CDR3 DNA sequence: TGTGCCAGCAGTCCGAAGGAGACCCAGTACTTC.

This clone was seen only a few times. The J gene is TRBJ1-1, the V gene TRBV28; the D is unclear. There are 13 residues in the CDR3. CDR1 MDHEN and CDR2 SYDVKM come from the germline V gene. V was trimmed by 6 bases and J by 1 base, leaving 9 bases between them. This chain's CDR3 is CASSWGTNTEAFF. Here the CDR3 DNA reads TGTGCCAGCAGCTGGGGAACGAACACTGAAGCTTTCTTT.

This chain joins TRBV7-3 and TRBJ2-2; tentatively, D is TRBD1 (5 bases). The CDR3 loop spans 14 amino acids. V was clipped by 5 bases and J by 4 bases, with 11 bases between them. The V gene's germline CDR1 is SGHTA and CDR2 FQGTGA. For the CDR3, the DNA is TGTGCCAGCAGCCCCGGACACGTCACCGGGGAGCTGTTTTTT. Protein product: CASSPGHVTGELFF. The full variable domain, its missing parts supplied by reference TRBV7-3 and TRBJ2-2, is GAGVSQTPSNKVTEKGKYVELRCDPISGHTALYWYRQSLGQGPEFLIYFQGTGAADDSGLPNDRFFAVRPEGSVSTLKIQRTERGDSAVYLCASSPGHVTGELFFGEGSRLTVL.

This clone was observed a handful of times. The chain has TRBV3-1 (or the pseudogene TRBV3-2) and TRBJ2-7; TRBD2 aligns across 11 bases. Germline V gene data show CDR1 as LGHDT and CDR2 as YNNKEL (reference sequence). V shed 3 bases and J 2 bases; nucleotides not matched to a gene: 6. This CDR3 has 16 amino acids. In nucleotides, the CDR3 is TGTGCCAGCAGCCAGAGTAGCGGGAGGGGGACCTACGAGCAGTACTTC. This gives the protein CASSQSSGRGTYEQYF.

The chain has TRBV28 and TRBJ1-1, with a weak D call TRBD1 (6 bases). This CDR3 has 13 amino acids. CDR1 MDHEN and CDR2 SYDVKM come from the germline V gene. The V and J ends lost 4 bases and 11 bases respectively, with 17 bases between them. CDR3 sequence: CASSSLGGAGAFF. The CDR3 nucleotides are TGTGCCAGCAGTTCCCTGGGGGGCGCAGGGGCTTTCTTT.

The gene calls are TRBV19 and TRBJ1-1, with D tentatively TRBD1 (5 bases). CDR1 is LNHDA, CDR2 SQIVND, per germline (reference sequence). The CDR3 is made up of 16 amino acids. Deletions cut 4 bases from V and 3 bases from J, with 18 bases between. As DNA, the CDR3 is TGTGCCAGTAGTACCTCCACAGGACCCTGGGACACTGAAGCTTTCTTT. Translated: CASSTSTGPWDTEAFF.

The CDR3 DNA reads TGTGCCAGCAGCCAAGCTACCACAGATACGCAGTATTTT. Its translation is CASSQATTDTQYF. The chain is built from TRBV14 and TRBJ2-3; no definite D call. Germline CDR1 reads SGHDN; CDR2 reads FVKESK. Trimming took 1 base from V and 2 from J, leaving 4 bases between them. CDR3 length equals 13 residues.